The clone carrying this T cell receptor beta chain appeared many times. These data belong to a study of T-cell reconstitution after alpha-beta-depleted transplantation in children. Using unique molecular identifiers, the investigators prepared the TCRbeta library. Via MiXCR, TCRdb re-called the PCR reads, giving one row per CDR3 protein. The sample includes about 230,000 distinct CDR3 sequences, about 9.5% of them seen just once. The germline gives CDR1 DFQATT, CDR2 SNEGSKA (reference sequence). This CDR3 is built from 15 residues. Trimming took 3 bases from V and 4 from J; bases not matched to a gene: 7.

The material sequenced was PBMCs from the stem cell graft donor, taken from the stem cell graft. The chain combines TRBV20-1 with TRBJ1-5; 9 nucleotides line up with TRBD1. This receptor was identified in a human donor who donated a stem cell graft to a child with acute lymphoblastic leukemia. The CDR3 region has the DNA TGCAGTGCTAGGTTCCGGGACAGGGATAATCAGCCCCAGCATTTT. Encoded protein: CSARFRDRDNQPQHF.